This T cell receptor (beta chain) was recorded in a study of T cell responses to AZD1222 COVID-19 vaccine. Overall study results and limits: The span of vaccine-associated CD4 TCRs extended across spike, with dominance at 160-218 and 743-854.

Repertoires were generated with immunoSEQ multiplex PCR, while TCRdb's copy carries only in-frame clones and drops some. The table records about 120,000 clones, more than 70% of them present only once. A note on this clone: Its matching antigen is unknown. This sample also contains other DNA sequences that code for the same CDR3.

CDR1 and CDR2 from the germline V gene are LGHNA and YNFKEQ. The J segment lost 2 bases and the V segment lost 1 base, leaving 2 bases of the junction unmatched. The CDR3 totals 15 residues. Sequences were derived from peripheral blood, sampled on day 0 of AZD1222 vaccination. The rearrangement joins TRBV4-2 to TRBJ1-3; 7 bases are a match to TRBD1. This receptor was taken from an adult in good health. This CDR3 reads CASSQVTGAGNTIYF. The CDR3 DNA is TGTGCCAGCAGCCAAGTCACAGGGGCTGGAAACACCATATATTTT.